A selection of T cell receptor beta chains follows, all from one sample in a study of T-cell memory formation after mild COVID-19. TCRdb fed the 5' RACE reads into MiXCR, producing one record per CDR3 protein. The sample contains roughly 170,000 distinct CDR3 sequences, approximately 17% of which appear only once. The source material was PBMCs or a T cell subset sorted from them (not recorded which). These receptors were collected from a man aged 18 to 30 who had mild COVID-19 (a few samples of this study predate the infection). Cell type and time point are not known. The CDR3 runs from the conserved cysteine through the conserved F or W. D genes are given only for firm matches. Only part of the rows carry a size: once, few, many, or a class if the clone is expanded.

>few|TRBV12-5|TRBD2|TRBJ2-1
TGTGCTAGTGGTTCATCCGGACTAGCGGCGGCCAATGAGCAGTTCTTC
CASGSSGLAAANEQFF
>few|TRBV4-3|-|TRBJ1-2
TGCGCCAGCAGCCAACAGACAGGCCGGCTGAACTATGGCTACACCTTC
CASSQQTGRLNYGYTF
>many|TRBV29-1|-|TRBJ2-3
TGCAGCGTTGAAGATCATGGGTCATTAAGAGATACGCAGTATTTT
CSVEDHGSLRDTQYF
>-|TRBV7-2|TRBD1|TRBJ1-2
TGTGCCAGCAGCTTTGACAGGGACTATGGCTACACCTTC
CASSFDRDYGYTF
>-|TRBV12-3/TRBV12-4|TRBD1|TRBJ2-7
TGTGCCAGCAGCCGTGGGACAGCTTGGGAGCAGTACTTC
CASSRGTAWEQYF
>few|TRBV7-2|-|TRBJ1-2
TGTGCCAGCAGCTCCCCGGAGGCCAGTACTGGCTACACCTTC
CASSSPEASTGYTF
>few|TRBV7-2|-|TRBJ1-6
TGTGCCAGCAGCTTGACGACAGTCCCTTATAATTCACCCCTCCACTTT
CASSLTTVPYNSPLHF
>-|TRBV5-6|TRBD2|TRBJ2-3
TGTGCCAGCAGCCCTGATAGCGGGGGGTATACGCAGTATTTT
CASSPDSGGYTQYF
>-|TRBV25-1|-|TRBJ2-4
TGTGCCAGCAGTGATGATAAAAACATTCAGTACTTC
CASSDDKNIQYF
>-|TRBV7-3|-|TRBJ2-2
TGTGCCAGCAGCTCCCCGGACCGTAACACCGGGGAGCTGTTTTTT
CASSSPDRNTGELFF
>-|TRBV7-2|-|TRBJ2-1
TGTGCCAGCAGTCGTACAGGCAACTCCTACAATGAGCAGTTCTTC
CASSRTGNSYNEQFF
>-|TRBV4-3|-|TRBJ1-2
TGCGCCAGCAGCCAAGAGTCGGCAGGGGCTCGCAGTGGCTACACCTTC
CASSQESAGARSGYTF
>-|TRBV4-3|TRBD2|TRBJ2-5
TGCGCCAGCAGCCAATATGGACTAGCGGGGGAAAAAGAGACCCAGTACTTC
CASSQYGLAGEKETQYF
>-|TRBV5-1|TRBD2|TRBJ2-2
TGCGCCAGCAGGCGCTCTACTAGCGGGGAGAACACCGGGGAGCTGTTTTTT
CASRRSTSGENTGELFF
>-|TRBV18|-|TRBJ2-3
TGTGCCAGCTCACCAGGTCCGGGAGATACGCAGTATTTT
CASSPGPGDTQYF
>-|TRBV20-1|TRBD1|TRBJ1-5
TGCAGTGCTACAAGACAGGGCTTCAATCAGCCCCAGCATTTT
CSATRQGFNQPQHF
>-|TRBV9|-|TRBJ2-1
TGTGCCAGCAGCGTTGGTGGGCAGGGGACCTACAATGAGCAGTTCTTC
CASSVGGQGTYNEQFF
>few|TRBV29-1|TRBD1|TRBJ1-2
TGCAGCGTTTGGACAGGGGGCGGCTATGGCTACACCTTC
CSVWTGGGYGYTF
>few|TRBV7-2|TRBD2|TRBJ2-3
TGTGCCAGCAGCTTTAGCGGGAGTCGTACGCAGTATTTT
CASSFSGSRTQYF
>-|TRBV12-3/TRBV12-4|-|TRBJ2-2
TGTGCCAGCACCGAGACCGGGGAGCTGTTTTTT
CASTETGELFF
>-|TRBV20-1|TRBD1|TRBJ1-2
TGCAGTGCGAGCGGTGCCAGGGGGGCGGGGCACTATGGCTACACCTTC
CSASGARGAGHYGYTF
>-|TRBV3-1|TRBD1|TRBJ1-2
TGTGCCAGCAGCCAAGGAGGTCAAGGGGGCGGCGGCTACACCTTC
CASSQGGQGGGGYTF
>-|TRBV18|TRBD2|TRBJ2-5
TGTGCCAGCTCACCAACGCGGGGGGAAGAGACCCAGTACTTC
CASSPTRGEETQYF
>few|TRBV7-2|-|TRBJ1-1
TGTGCCAGCAGCTTAGTTAGGACTGAAGCTTTCTTT
CASSLVRTEAFF
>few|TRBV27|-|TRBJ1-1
TGTGCCAGCAGCCTCAGGGGAGGGGGGGTGTCGGGCACTGAAGCTTTCTTT
CASSLRGGGVSGTEAFF
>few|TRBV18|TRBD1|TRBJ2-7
TGTGCCAGCTCACCGGGACAGAGGGCCTACGAGCAGTACTTC
CASSPGQRAYEQYF
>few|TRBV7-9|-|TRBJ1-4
TGTGCCAGCAGCACGGGACAAATATCAACTAATGAAAAACTGTTTTTT
CASSTGQISTNEKLFF
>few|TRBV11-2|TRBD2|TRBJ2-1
TGTGCCAGCAGCTTACTAGCGGGAAATAAGCAGTTCTTC
CASSLLAGNKQFF
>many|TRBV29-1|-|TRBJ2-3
TGCAGCGTTGAGTTCCCGACCACTTATTTT
CSVEFPTTYF
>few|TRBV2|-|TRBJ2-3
TGTGCCAGCAGTGACGAACAGCGCACAGATACGCAGTATTTT
CASSDEQRTDTQYF
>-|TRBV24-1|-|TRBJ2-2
TGTGCCACCAGTGATAGCAGGGGAAGGATCGGGGAGCTGTTTTTT
CATSDSRGRIGELFF
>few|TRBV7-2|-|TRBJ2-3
TGTGCCAGCAGCCCCCAGGACCTCAGGGCCACAGATACGCAGTATTTT
CASSPQDLRATDTQYF
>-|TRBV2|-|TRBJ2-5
TGTGCCAGCAGGCAGGGGTACCAAGAGACCCAGTACTTC
CASRQGYQETQYF
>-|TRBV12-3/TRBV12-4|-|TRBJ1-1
TGTGCCAGCAGTTTTGCAGGGGCGAACACTGAAGCTTTCTTT
CASSFAGANTEAFF
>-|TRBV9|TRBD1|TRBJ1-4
TGTGCCAGCAGCGCGACAGGGGGCGGGGAAAAACTGTTTTTT
CASSATGGGEKLFF
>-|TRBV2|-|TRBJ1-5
TGTGCCAGCAATAGGGTTTCAAGGCAGCCCCAGCATTTT
CASNRVSRQPQHF
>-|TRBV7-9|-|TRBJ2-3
TGTGCCAGCAGCTCCCGGACATACCTGGGAGATACGCAGTATTTT
CASSSRTYLGDTQYF
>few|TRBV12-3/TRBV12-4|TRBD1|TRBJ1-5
TGTGCCAGCAGGCAGGGGGGGGGCAATCAGCCCCAGCATTTT
CASRQGGGNQPQHF
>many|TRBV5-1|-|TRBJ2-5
TGCGCCAGCAGCTTGATTTCCGGGTTGCAAGAGACCCAGTACTTC
CASSLISGLQETQYF
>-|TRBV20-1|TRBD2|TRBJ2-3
TGCAGTGCCCCCCTTGCGGGGGTCACAGATACGCAGTATTTT
CSAPLAGVTDTQYF